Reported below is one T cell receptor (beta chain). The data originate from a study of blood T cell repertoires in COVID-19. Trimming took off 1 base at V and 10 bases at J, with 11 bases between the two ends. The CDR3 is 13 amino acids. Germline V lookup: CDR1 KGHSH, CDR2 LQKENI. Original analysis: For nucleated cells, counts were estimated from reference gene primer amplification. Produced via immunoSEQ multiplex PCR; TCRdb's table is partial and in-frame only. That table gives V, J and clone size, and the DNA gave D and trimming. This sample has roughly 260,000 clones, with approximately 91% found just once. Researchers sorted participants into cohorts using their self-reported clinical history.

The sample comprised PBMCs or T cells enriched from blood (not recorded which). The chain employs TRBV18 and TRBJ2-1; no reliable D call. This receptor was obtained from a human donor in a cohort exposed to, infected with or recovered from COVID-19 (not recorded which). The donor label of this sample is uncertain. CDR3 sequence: CASSPLIEIEQFF. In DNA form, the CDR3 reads TGTGCCAGCTCACCACTCATAGAGATCGAGCAGTTCTTC.